This T cell receptor (beta chain) was identified in a study of molecular identifiers for immune sequencing clone quantification. Findings of the study overall: Clones that had above 20 RNA copies took up over 97% of effector molecules but under 1% in naive cells.

The sample holds a few counts of this clonotype. Its antigen is as yet unknown. CDR1 is LGHNA, CDR2 YSLEER, per germline. V lost 0 bases and J lost 5, with 14 bases in between. This CDR3 spans 15 amino acids. TCRdb itself ran the PCR reads through MiXCR, one entry per CDR3 protein. The repertoire holds about 630,000 distinct CDR3 sequences, roughly 23% seen once, with 0.7% to 0.95% in the top ten. The receptor was derived from a human donor in good health. Some libraries in this study had Jurkat cell RNA spiked in. The specimen sequenced was naive CD8+ T cells from blood, with Jurkat cell RNA spiked in. Subset defined: FACS-sorted CD8+CD4-CCR7+CD45RA+ naive T cells. This sequence joins TRBV4-3 and TRBJ2-7, with D possibly matching TRBD1 (6 bases). CDR3 sequence (DNA): TGCGCCAGCAGCCAAGATTCGGCCAGGGGACACGAGCAGTACTTC. Translating it yields CASSQDSARGHEQYF.